This T cell receptor beta chain was found in a study of PD-L1 blockade in urothelial cancer. Background on the study: Atezolizumab at 1,200 mg intravenously every 3 weeks was started by patients in about 2014.

The table came from immunoSEQ multiplex PCR; TCRdb's copy has only in-frame clones and leaves some out. The sample consists of 85,000 to 130,000 clones, roughly nine tenths of them appearing once. In germline, CDR1 is SNHLY, CDR2 FYNNEI. V was clipped by 7 bases and J by 4 bases; unmatched bases: 4. This CDR3 has 12 residues. Locally advanced or metastatic urothelial carcinoma was diagnosed in the patients. Sequences were derived from PBMCs, sampled around atezolizumab (anti-PD-L1) treatment. V and J are TRBV2 and TRBJ2-7; 7 bases are shared with TRBD2. The TCR was taken from a woman of 80 years or more with urothelial cancer. The CDR3 region has the DNA TGTGCCAGCACCGGGAGGAGGTACGAGCAGTACTTC. Its protein product is CASTGRRYEQYF. Full variable domain (rest looked up from reference TRBV2 and TRBJ2-7): EPEVTQTPSHQVTQMGQEVILRCVPISNHLYFYWYRQILGQKVEFLVSFYNNEISEKSEIFDDQFSVERPDGSNFTLKIRSTKLEDSAMYFCASTGRRYEQYFGPGTRLTVT.